These 30 T cell receptor beta chains were all obtained from the same sample, sequenced in a study of molecular identifiers for immune sequencing clone quantification. MiXCR, run by TCRdb on the PCR reads, gives a single entry per CDR3 protein. The sample holds over 600,000 distinct CDR3 sequences, just under 20% seen once. What was sequenced was naive CD8+ T cells from blood, with Jurkat cell RNA spiked in. The sample's subset: FACS-sorted CD8+CD4-CCR7+CD45RA+ naive T cells. The origin of the receptors is a human donor in good health. Some libraries in this study had Jurkat cell RNA spiked in.

This clonotype was counted a few times. The chain uses TRBV6-4 and TRBJ1-1; no firm D call. The V end lost 6 bases, the J end lost 6 bases, and 14 bases lay between the germline ends. Germline V gene sequence: CDR1 MRHNA, CDR2 SNTAGT. The CDR3 loop spans 13 amino acids. The CDR3 protein is CASSQDGWAEAFF. CDR3 bases: TGTGCCAGCAGCCAAGATGGGTGGGCTGAAGCTTTCTTT.

This clonotype was counted many times. The chain is built from TRBV12-3 or TRBV12-4 and TRBJ1-1; D is uncertain. Trimming removed 0 bases at V and 11 bases at J, with 16 bases between. The length of the CDR3 is 14 residues. The CDR3 spells CASSLADTLYDAFF. In DNA, the CDR3 is TGTGCCAGCAGTTTAGCCGACACCCTATACGACGCTTTCTTT.

This clonotype was counted ten times or more. The V and J genes are TRBV27 and TRBJ2-5; unclear D gene. The CDR3 is made up of 15 amino acids. Trimming left V 7 bases short and J 0 bases short, with 15 bases between. Germline-derived CDR1 and CDR2 are MNHEY and SMNVEV (reference sequence). For the CDR3, the DNA is TGTGCCAGCACCCTTGGAGTCTCGTACCAAGAGACCCAGTACTTC. Protein: CASTLGVSYQETQYF.

The table lists this clonotype with many counts. The chain links TRBV27 to TRBJ2-3; D is unresolved. Germline CDR1 and CDR2: MNHEY and SMNVEV (reference sequence). Between the trimmed V and J ends, which lost 5 bases and 2 bases, there was a span of 5 bases. The length of the CDR3 is 12 residues. The CDR3 spells CASSNPTDTQYF. In DNA form, the CDR3 reads TGTGCCAGCAGTAACCCCACAGATACGCAGTATTTT.

The table lists this clonotype with many counts. The genes are TRBV20-1 and TRBJ1-1; D not certain. Germline loops: CDR1 DFQATT, CDR2 SNEGSKA (reference sequence). The CDR3 spans 12 residues. V dropped 8 bases and J dropped 2 bases, with 12 bases sitting between them. The CDR3 coding sequence is TGCAGTCATCGGACCTTCAACACTGAAGCTTTCTTT. It is translated as CSHRTFNTEAFF.

The chain links TRBV30 to TRBJ2-7, with no clear D. Germline V gives CDR1 GTSNPN, CDR2 SVGIG (reference sequence). Between the trimmed V and J ends, which lost 2 bases and 2 bases, there was a span of 22 bases. This CDR3 is 17 amino acids long. This CDR3 reads CAWSHKSGWGTTYEQYF. CDR3 in DNA: TGTGCCTGGAGTCACAAGTCTGGATGGGGAACTACCTACGAGCAGTACTTC. Together with reference TRBV30 and TRBJ2-7, the CDR3 gives the full variable domain: SQTIHQWPATLVQPVGSPLSLECTVEGTSNPNLYWYRQAAGRGLQLLFYSVGIGQISSEVPQNLSASRPQDRQFILSSKKLLLSDSGFYLCAWSHKSGWGTTYEQYFGPGTRLTVT.

This clonotype was counted many times. The V call is TRBV6-2 or TRBV6-3, the J call TRBJ1-5; D remains unclear. Trimming took 2 bases from V and 4 from J, leaving 9 bases between them. The CDR3 is made up of 14 amino acids. Germline values: CDR1 MNHEY, CDR2 SVGEGT. DNA for the CDR3: TGTGCCAGCAGTTACGGGGTGATGAATCAGCCCCAGCATTTT. Amino acid sequence: CASSYGVMNQPQHF.

Many counts were recorded for this clonotype. The chain combines TRBV30 with TRBJ2-2; D may be TRBD1 (5 bases). Germline loops: CDR1 GTSNPN, CDR2 SVGIG (reference sequence). Trimming removed 0 bases from V and 6 bases from J, with 5 bases in between. The CDR3 is 12 residues long. The CDR3, as DNA: TGTGCCTGGAGTGTAGGGGCCGGGGAGCTGTTTTTT. Translating it yields CAWSVGAGELFF.

V is TRBV27 and J is TRBJ1-5, with D hard to call. Trimming stripped 1 base from V and 7 bases from J, with 17 bases between. CDR1 MNHEY and CDR2 SMNVEV come from the germline V gene (reference sequence). The length of the CDR3 is 16 residues. In nucleotides, the CDR3 is TGTGCCAGCAGTTTATATGGCAGGACCACCGGCCAGCCCCAGCATTTT. It specifies CASSLYGRTTGQPQHF.

This chain connects TRBV12-3 or TRBV12-4 to TRBJ2-5; 9 nucleotides line up with TRBD1. The CDR3 loop spans 15 amino acids. The V gene end was trimmed by 4 bases and the J gene end by 4 bases; junction bases not matched to a gene: 7. CDR3 bases: TGTGCCAGCAGTTCCTGGACAGGGGATCTAGAGACCCAGTACTTC. Residues: CASSSWTGDLETQYF.

This clonotype has at least ten counts. This rearrangement joins TRBV18 to TRBJ2-6; 10 bases match TRBD1. Germline loops: CDR1 KGHSH, CDR2 LQKENI. Losses at the gene ends were 5 bases for V and 0 bases for J; bases not matched to a gene: 4. The CDR3 has 17 residues. The CDR3 loop is CASSSGQGISGANVLTF. CDR3 sequence (DNA): TGTGCCAGCTCATCGGGACAGGGGATCTCTGGGGCCAACGTCCTGACTTTC.

Comments on this clonotype: A much more abundant neighbour one base away suggests this may be a read error. The V gene is TRBV20-1, the J gene TRBJ2-5, with TRBD1 identical over 9 bases. The length of the CDR3 is 15 residues. V lost 7 bases, J lost 4 bases, and 13 bases stayed unmatched. Germline loops: CDR1 DFQATT, CDR2 SNEGSKA (reference sequence). CDR3 coding DNA: TGCAGTGTCCAACAACTGGGACAGGGACGAGAGACCCAGTACTTC. Protein product: CSVQQLGQGRETQYF.

This clonotype was found many times. The J gene is TRBJ2-2, the V gene TRBV19; 9 bases fit TRBD1. The CDR3 is 17 amino acids. The ends lost 2 bases at V and 3 bases at J; junction bases unmatched: 7. The germline gives CDR1 LNHDA, CDR2 SQIVND (reference sequence). The CDR3 protein is CASSIIPGQGYTGELFF. CDR3 DNA: TGTGCCAGTAGTATAATACCGGGACAGGGATACACCGGGGAGCTGTTTTTT.

This chain joins TRBV6-6 and TRBJ2-5; D gene uncertain. The CDR3 covers 15 residues. Germline V gene lookup returns CDR1 MNHNY and CDR2 SVGAGI (reference sequence). V was cut by 2 bases and J by 1 base, with 11 bases left in between. In nucleotides, the CDR3 is TGTGCCAGCAGTTACAGTTCAGTAGCCCAAGAGACCCAGTACTTC. Translated: CASSYSSVAQETQYF.

The table lists this clonotype with a few counts. The CDR3 coding sequence is TGCAGTGCTAGTGGTGGGAGGGCCCGATATGAGCAGTTCTTC. This translates into CSASGGRARYEQFF. The V gene is TRBV20-1, the J gene TRBJ2-1; 7 bases are a match to TRBD2. The J segment lost 8 bases and the V segment lost 3 bases, leaving 10 bases of the junction unmatched. Germline V gene data show CDR1 as DFQATT and CDR2 as SNEGSKA (reference sequence). CDR3 size: 14 residues.

In its sample, this clonotype was seen a few times. The gene calls are TRBV19 and TRBJ1-2, with D tentatively TRBD1 (6 bases). Germline CDR1 reads LNHDA; CDR2 reads SQIVND (reference sequence). Trimming pared 4 bases from V and 3 bases from J, leaving 24 bases between. The CDR3 has 18 amino acids. The CDR3 reads CASSTQRQDQFWHYGYTF. DNA for the CDR3: TGTGCCAGTAGTACCCAAAGACAGGACCAATTCTGGCACTATGGCTACACCTTC.

In its sample, this clonotype was seen many times. V and J are TRBV20-1 and TRBJ2-7, with D possibly matching TRBD2 (7 bases). CDR1 DFQATT and CDR2 SNEGSKA come from the germline V gene (reference sequence). CDR3 length: 12 amino acids. The V gene lost 6 bases and the J gene lost 2 bases, with 11 bases spanning the gap. Here the CDR3 DNA reads TGCAGTGCGGGGGCGGGGGCCTACGAGCAGTACTTC. Its translation: CSAGAGAYEQYF.

This clonotype has at least ten counts. This chain links TRBV4-2 with TRBJ2-6; D gene ambiguous. Per the germline V gene, CDR1 is LGHNA and CDR2 is YNFKEQ. Between the trimmed V and J ends, which lost 0 bases and 0 bases, there was a span of 6 bases. The length of the CDR3 is 16 residues. The CDR3: CASSQDQYSGANVLTF. DNA of the CDR3: TGTGCCAGCAGCCAAGATCAGTACTCTGGGGCCAACGTCCTGACTTTC.

This clonotype has ten or more counts. The rearrangement uses TRBV4-2 and TRBJ2-7, with no clear D. V was cut by 0 bases and J by 2 bases, with 8 bases left in between. Germline V gives CDR1 LGHNA, CDR2 YNFKEQ. This CDR3 contains 14 residues. DNA for the CDR3: TGTGCCAGCAGCCAAGAAAATTCAGCCTACGAGCAGTACTTC. It yields the protein CASSQENSAYEQYF.

This clonotype was counted only a few times. The V and J genes are TRBV30 and TRBJ2-7; the D gene is possibly TRBD2 (5 bases). Trimming removed 1 base at V and 2 bases at J, with 15 bases between. Germline assignment: CDR1 GTSNPN and CDR2 SVGIG (reference sequence). The CDR3 loop spans 15 amino acids. The CDR3 nucleotides read TGTGCCTGGAGTGGCGGACTGACCTCTCCCTACGAGCAGTACTTC. It encodes CAWSGGLTSPYEQYF. Together with reference TRBV30 and TRBJ2-7, the CDR3 gives the full variable domain: SQTIHQWPATLVQPVGSPLSLECTVEGTSNPNLYWYRQAAGRGLQLLFYSVGIGQISSEVPQNLSASRPQDRQFILSSKKLLLSDSGFYLCAWSGGLTSPYEQYFGPGTRLTVT.

On this clonotype: A much bigger clone sits one base away, suggesting this may be a read error. The chain carries TRBV20-1 and TRBJ2-7; 11 bases map to TRBD1. Germline CDR1 is DFQATT and CDR2 is SNEGSKA (reference sequence). The CDR3 sequence is 13 residues long. The CDR3 sequence: CSAKDRGRVEQHF. The CDR3 coding sequence is TGCAGTGCAAAGGACAGGGGGCGGGTCGAGCAGCACTTC.

A remark on this clonotype: The junction does not match germline at one end; this may be a read error. The gene calls are TRBV27 and TRBJ2-7; D possibly corresponds to TRBD2 (5 bases). The CDR3 covers 14 residues. Germline V gene lookup returns CDR1 MNHEY and CDR2 SMNVEV (reference sequence). CDR3 in amino acids: CASSLSRGSYEPYF. The CDR3 DNA is TGTGCCAGCAGTTTGTCTCGGGGTAGCTACGAGCCGTACTTC.

With respect to this clonotype: At one boundary the junction diverges from the germline segment, which might be a read error. V usage is TRBV28 and J usage is TRBJ2-7; 16 nucleotides match TRBD2. The V gene's germline CDR1 is MDHEN and CDR2 SYDVKM. This CDR3 comprises 17 residues. The DNA for the CDR3 is TGTGGCAGCAGTGACCCGGGACTAGCGGGAGGGGCCTACGAGCAGTACTTC. Translated, it gives CGSSDPGLAGGAYEQYF.

This clonotype was seen many times. CDR3 in amino acids: CASSYDGGFSNQPQHF. CDR3 nucleotides: TGTGCCAGCAGTTACGACGGGGGGTTTAGCAATCAGCCCCAGCATTTT. The rearrangement joins TRBV6-2 or TRBV6-3 to TRBJ1-5; TRBD1 might be the D (5 bases). The V gene lost 2 bases and the J gene lost 0 bases, with 11 bases spanning the gap. Germline-derived CDR1 and CDR2 are MNHEY and SVGEGT. CDR3 length: 16 residues.

To note about this clonotype: This may arise from a read error, as a much more abundant clone is one base away. The chain carries TRBV20-1 and TRBJ1-2; D may be TRBD1 (6 bases). Germline CDR1 and CDR2: DFQATT and SNEGSKA (reference sequence). The CDR3 extends over 15 amino acids. The V end was cut by 4 bases, the J end by 4 bases, with 19 bases between. The chain's CDR3 is CSAKFFTGRIYGYTF. Written as DNA, the CDR3 is TGCAGTGCTAAATTTTTCACAGGGAGGATCTATGGCTACACCTTC.

This clonotype came up a few times. The chain carries TRBV4-1 and TRBJ2-2; 9 bases are a match to TRBD2. Germline V gives CDR1 MGHRA, CDR2 YSYEKL. The CDR3 covers 16 residues. V lost 0 bases to trimming and J lost 4 bases; unmatched junction nucleotides: 3. The CDR3 spells CASSQDGSGGTGELFF. In nucleotides, the CDR3 is TGCGCCAGCAGCCAAGATGGTAGCGGGGGCACCGGGGAGCTGTTTTTT.

This clonotype was recorded many times. The chain recombines TRBV28 with TRBJ1-5; D might be TRBD1 (6 bases). Trimming took 6 bases from V and 7 from J, leaving 16 bases between them. This CDR3 comprises 14 residues. CDR1 is MDHEN, CDR2 SYDVKM, per germline. The CDR3 spells CASRQVQGNQPQHF. CDR3 nucleotides: TGTGCCAGCAGACAGGTCCAGGGGAACCAGCCCCAGCATTTT.

The V call is TRBV6-5, the J call TRBJ2-1; TRBD2 might be the D (5 bases). Germline V gene sequence: CDR1 MNHEY, CDR2 SVGAGI. This CDR3 region has 16 residues. Trimming pared 2 bases from V and 8 bases from J, leaving 19 bases between. CDR3 sequence reads: CASSYEGVGLLDEQFF. CDR3 nucleotides: TGTGCCAGCAGTTACGAAGGTGTCGGACTTTTAGATGAGCAGTTCTTC.

This chain joins TRBV6-5 and TRBJ1-1; D is uncertain. Looked up from germline, CDR1 is MNHEY and CDR2 is SVGAGI. V was trimmed by 2 bases and J by 2 bases, leaving 12 bases between them. This CDR3 comprises 15 residues. CDR3 coding DNA: TGTGCCAGCAGTTACGTGATAGAGGTCAACACTGAAGCTTTCTTT. Translated: CASSYVIEVNTEAFF.

This clonotype was found a few times. J is TRBJ2-1 and V is TRBV4-1; 9 positions match TRBD2. V shed 0 bases and J 0 bases; nucleotides not matched to a gene: 6. Germline-derived CDR1 and CDR2 are MGHRA and YSYEKL. CDR3 length: 18 residues. DNA of the CDR3: TGCGCCAGCAGCCAAGAGTCAGCGGGGGGACGCTCCTACAATGAGCAGTTCTTC. Translating gives CASSQESAGGRSYNEQFF.